A selection of T cell receptor beta chains follows, all from one sample in a study of early T cells in non-severe SARS-CoV-2 infection. TCRdb reanalysed the 5' RACE reads using MiXCR and keeps one entry per CDR3 protein. This sample has about 98,000 distinct CDR3 sequences, with around 13% found just once. Sequencing used whole blood. These receptors were obtained from an adult who was a healthcare worker with PCR-confirmed SARS-CoV-2 infection or an uninfected control (not recorded which). Each CDR3 is given with its conserved first and last residue. Fields, in order: J gene, clone size, D gene, V gene, CDR3 DNA, CDR3 protein. The D gene is left open where the match is weak. The size of a clone is reported for some rows only, either as once, few or many, or as a class for expanded clones.

j_call: TRBJ2-1
clone_size: few
d_call: .
v_call: TRBV6-4
cdr3_nt: TGTGCCAGCAGTGAAAGGGACAACTCCTACAATGAGCAGTTCTTC
cdr3_aa: CASSERDNSYNEQFF

j_call: TRBJ2-1
clone_size: .
d_call: TRBD2
v_call: TRBV20-1
cdr3_nt: TGCAGTGCCAATTTAGCGGGAGCCTACAATGAGCAGTTCTTC
cdr3_aa: CSANLAGAYNEQFF

j_call: TRBJ1-6
clone_size: .
d_call: .
v_call: TRBV4-3
cdr3_nt: TGCGCCAGCACCCAAAGGACAGCAGATAAGAATTCACCCCTCCACTTT
cdr3_aa: CASTQRTADKNSPLHF

j_call: TRBJ1-1
clone_size: .
d_call: .
v_call: TRBV28
cdr3_nt: TGTGCCAGCAGTTTCCCCCCGCGGCGGCCTTTCTTT
cdr3_aa: CASSFPPRRPFF

j_call: TRBJ2-7
clone_size: few
d_call: .
v_call: TRBV20-1
cdr3_nt: TGCAGTGCCTCAACCGGGTCTCCCCTCCTCTACGAGCAGTACTTC
cdr3_aa: CSASTGSPLLYEQYF

j_call: TRBJ2-5
clone_size: .
d_call: .
v_call: TRBV27
cdr3_nt: TGTGCCAGCAGTTTAAGTCACGGGGAGACCCAGTACTTC
cdr3_aa: CASSLSHGETQYF

j_call: TRBJ2-3
clone_size: .
d_call: TRBD2
v_call: TRBV4-1
cdr3_nt: TGCGCCAGCAGCCGAGGACTAGCGGGAGCCACAGATACGCAGTATTTT
cdr3_aa: CASSRGLAGATDTQYF

j_call: TRBJ2-7
clone_size: .
d_call: .
v_call: TRBV12-3/TRBV12-4
cdr3_nt: TGTGCCAGCAGTTTAGGCGGGATGTACGAGCAGTACTTC
cdr3_aa: CASSLGGMYEQYF

j_call: TRBJ1-5
clone_size: many
d_call: .
v_call: TRBV21-1
cdr3_nt: TGTGCCAGCCACGATCAGCCCCAGCATTTT
cdr3_aa: CASHDQPQHF

j_call: TRBJ1-2
clone_size: .
d_call: .
v_call: TRBV5-6
cdr3_nt: TGTGCCAGCAGCTTGGTTACTAACTATGGCTACACCTTC
cdr3_aa: CASSLVTNYGYTF